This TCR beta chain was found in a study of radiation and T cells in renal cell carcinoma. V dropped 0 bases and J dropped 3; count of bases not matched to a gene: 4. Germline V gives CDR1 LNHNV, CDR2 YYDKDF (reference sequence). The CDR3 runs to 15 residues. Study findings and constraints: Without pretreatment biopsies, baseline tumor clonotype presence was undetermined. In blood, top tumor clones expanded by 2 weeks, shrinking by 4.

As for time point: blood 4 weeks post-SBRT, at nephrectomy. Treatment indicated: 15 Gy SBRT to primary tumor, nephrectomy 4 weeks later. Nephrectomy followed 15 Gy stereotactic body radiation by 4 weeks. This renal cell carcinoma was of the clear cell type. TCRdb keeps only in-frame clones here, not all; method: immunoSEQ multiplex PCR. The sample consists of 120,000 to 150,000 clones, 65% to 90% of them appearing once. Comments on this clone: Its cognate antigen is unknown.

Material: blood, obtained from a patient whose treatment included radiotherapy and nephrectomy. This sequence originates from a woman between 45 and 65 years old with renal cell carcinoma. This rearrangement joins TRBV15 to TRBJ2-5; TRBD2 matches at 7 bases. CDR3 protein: CATSRDGAGEETQYF. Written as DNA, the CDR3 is TGTGCCACCAGCAGAGATGGTGCGGGAGAAGAGACCCAGTACTTC.